This is a list of T cell receptor beta chains from one sample in a study of cytomegalovirus exposure and HLA in healthy donors. Assay used: immunoSEQ multiplex PCR; TCRdb lists only in-frame clones, some missing. The sample has some 70,000 clones, and its top ten clones hold about 0.83%. Sequenced material: PBMCs. The receptor source for this set is a boy aged 5-17 years in good health and CMV-seronegative. Each CDR3 is given with its conserved first and last residue. The order of the fields is D gene, J gene, V gene, CDR3 protein. A D gene is named only where the DNA matches it firmly.

TRBD1 TRBJ1-5 TRBV19 CASRDRGISNQPQHF
TRBD2 TRBJ2-7 TRBV18 CASSPRARWVAGTYEQYF
TRBD2 TRBJ2-7 TRBV5-1 CASSLGTSGRASYEQYF
TRBD1 TRBJ2-7 TRBV9 CASGASGQGSDEQYF
TRBD1 TRBJ2-7 TRBV6-5 CASTLGTGSAYEQYF
. TRBJ1-1 TRBV7-9 CASSPSPEAFF
TRBD1 TRBJ2-5 TRBV5-8 CASRNRGQETQYF
TRBD2 TRBJ2-7 TRBV7-9 CASSHGLAASYEQYF
. TRBJ1-5 TRBV15 CATSREGRVGNQPQHF
. TRBJ1-5 TRBV5-1 CASSLGAGNQPQHF
. TRBJ2-7 TRBV4-1 CASSQGPQGGYEQYF
. TRBJ1-1 TRBV6-5 CASSYSSLSNTEAFF
. TRBJ1-2 TRBV5-1 CASSLIQGPNYGYTF
. TRBJ2-2 TRBV30 CAWSVLDGELFF
TRBD1 TRBJ2-7 TRBV18 CASSPLGTEHYEQYF
TRBD1 TRBJ2-7 TRBV11-2 CASSSNRGIHEQYF
TRBD1 TRBJ1-4 TRBV6-1 CASTFDPGTAGELFF
. TRBJ1-6 TRBV30 CAWAGSNSPLHF
TRBD1 TRBJ2-7 TRBV19 CASSLDRVPYEQYF
. TRBJ1-1 TRBV28 CASSPGGGSTEAFF
. TRBJ1-2 TRBV2 CASRGKRDYNYGYTF
. TRBJ1-5 TRBV10-3 CAIGAYTDQPQHF
. TRBJ1-2 TRBV6-4 CASSVDRLYGYTF
TRBD2 TRBJ2-1 TRBV6-5 CASRERAGGNEQFF
. TRBJ2-7 TRBV5-6 CASRPLGQRQEQYF
TRBD2 TRBJ2-3 TRBV27 CASSLDFWHGGLGLDTQYF
. TRBJ1-1 TRBV6-6 CASSRTLKETEAFF
. TRBJ1-2 TRBV7-9 CASTRSRVGVVNGYTF
TRBD1 TRBJ1-5 TRBV6-5 CASRPGTGVNQPQHF
. TRBJ1-2 TRBV6-6 CASSPLEGSNYGYTF
TRBD2 TRBJ2-1 TRBV5-1 CASSSVTGGRAVDEQFF
TRBD1 TRBJ1-1 TRBV12-5 CASGLGQGPNTEAFF
. TRBJ1-1 TRBV14 CASSSPGAGALPEAFF
. TRBJ2-1 TRBV5-8 CASSARGVVVDNEQFF
. TRBJ2-3 TRBV7-9 CASSHALAAFTDTQYF
. TRBJ1-1 TRBV27 CASSLTGSVPNTEAFF